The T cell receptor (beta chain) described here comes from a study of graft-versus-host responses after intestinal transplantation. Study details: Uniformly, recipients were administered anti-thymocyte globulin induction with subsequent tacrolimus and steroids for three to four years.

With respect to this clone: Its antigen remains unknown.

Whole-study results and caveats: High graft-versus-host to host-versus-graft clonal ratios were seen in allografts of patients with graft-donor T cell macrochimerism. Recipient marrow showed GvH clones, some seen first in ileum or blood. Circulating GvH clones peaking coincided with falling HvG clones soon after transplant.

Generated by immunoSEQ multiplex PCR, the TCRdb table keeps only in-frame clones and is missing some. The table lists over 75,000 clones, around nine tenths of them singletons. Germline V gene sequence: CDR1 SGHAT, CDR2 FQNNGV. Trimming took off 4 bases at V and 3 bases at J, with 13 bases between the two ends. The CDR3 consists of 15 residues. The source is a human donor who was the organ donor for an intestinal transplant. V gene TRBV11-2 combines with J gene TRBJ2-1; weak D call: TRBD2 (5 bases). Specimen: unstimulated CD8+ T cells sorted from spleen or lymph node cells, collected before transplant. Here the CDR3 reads CASSSDRTFYNEQFF. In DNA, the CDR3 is TGTGCCAGCAGCTCCGATAGGACTTTCTACAATGAGCAGTTCTTC.